Sequencing of this T cell receptor beta chain was carried out in a study of regulatory T cells in long-lasting Graves disease. Researchers made TCR beta libraries by using iRepertoire HTBI primers and running Arm-PCR on CDR3 regions. TCRdb reprocessed the multiplex PCR reads with MiXCR, giving one entry per CDR3 protein. The table has about 430,000 distinct CDR3 sequences, about 15% seen once. This CDR3 is 17 amino acids long. The ends lost 0 bases at V and 3 bases at J; junction bases unmatched: 9. The germline CDR1 and CDR2 sequences are MNHEY and SVGEGT. Time point specified: newly diagnosed GD, antithyroid drugs for less than 3 months. There was RNA extracted from PBMCs, and the TCR library was made from it. In its sample, this clonotype was seen many times. This same sample was also part of a study on T cells in Graves' hyperthyroidism and ophthalmopathy. Per that study: Researchers defined stable Graves' hyperthyroidism as no ophthalmopathy progression within 18 months.

The input for sequencing was peripheral blood mononuclear cells (PBMCs), taken at new diagnosis, from a patient treated with antithyroid drugs. The chain is built from TRBV6-2 or TRBV6-3 and TRBJ2-7; 9 bases agree with TRBD2. This TCR derives from a woman aged 40-49 years with Graves disease. CDR3 DNA: TGTGCCAGCAGTTACTCGAAGACTAGCGGAATCGACTACGAGCAGTACTTC. Protein product: CASSYSKTSGIDYEQYF.